The T cell receptor beta chain described here comes from a study of blood T cells in healthy people across ages. Together with a sample-barcoded 5' primer, a J-beta primer mix was included in a second PCR lasting about 6 to 11 cycles. From the 5' RACE reads, TCRdb called clonotypes with MiXCR, one entry per CDR3 protein. The sample yields about 1,500,000 distinct CDR3 sequences, about 30% seen once. The germline V gene has CDR1 SQVTM and CDR2 ANQGSEA. This CDR3 is 13 amino acids long. V dropped 6 bases and J dropped 3; count of bases not matched to a gene: 3. This clonotype was picked up many times. This sequence was found in a woman aged 30 to 39 in good health. This chain uses TRBV29-1 with TRBJ2-1; 9 nucleotides line up with TRBD2. Sequencing was done on a sample of blood. CDR3 nucleotides: TGCAGCGTCGGACTAGCGAACTACAATGAGCAGTTCTTC. It specifies CSVGLANYNEQFF.